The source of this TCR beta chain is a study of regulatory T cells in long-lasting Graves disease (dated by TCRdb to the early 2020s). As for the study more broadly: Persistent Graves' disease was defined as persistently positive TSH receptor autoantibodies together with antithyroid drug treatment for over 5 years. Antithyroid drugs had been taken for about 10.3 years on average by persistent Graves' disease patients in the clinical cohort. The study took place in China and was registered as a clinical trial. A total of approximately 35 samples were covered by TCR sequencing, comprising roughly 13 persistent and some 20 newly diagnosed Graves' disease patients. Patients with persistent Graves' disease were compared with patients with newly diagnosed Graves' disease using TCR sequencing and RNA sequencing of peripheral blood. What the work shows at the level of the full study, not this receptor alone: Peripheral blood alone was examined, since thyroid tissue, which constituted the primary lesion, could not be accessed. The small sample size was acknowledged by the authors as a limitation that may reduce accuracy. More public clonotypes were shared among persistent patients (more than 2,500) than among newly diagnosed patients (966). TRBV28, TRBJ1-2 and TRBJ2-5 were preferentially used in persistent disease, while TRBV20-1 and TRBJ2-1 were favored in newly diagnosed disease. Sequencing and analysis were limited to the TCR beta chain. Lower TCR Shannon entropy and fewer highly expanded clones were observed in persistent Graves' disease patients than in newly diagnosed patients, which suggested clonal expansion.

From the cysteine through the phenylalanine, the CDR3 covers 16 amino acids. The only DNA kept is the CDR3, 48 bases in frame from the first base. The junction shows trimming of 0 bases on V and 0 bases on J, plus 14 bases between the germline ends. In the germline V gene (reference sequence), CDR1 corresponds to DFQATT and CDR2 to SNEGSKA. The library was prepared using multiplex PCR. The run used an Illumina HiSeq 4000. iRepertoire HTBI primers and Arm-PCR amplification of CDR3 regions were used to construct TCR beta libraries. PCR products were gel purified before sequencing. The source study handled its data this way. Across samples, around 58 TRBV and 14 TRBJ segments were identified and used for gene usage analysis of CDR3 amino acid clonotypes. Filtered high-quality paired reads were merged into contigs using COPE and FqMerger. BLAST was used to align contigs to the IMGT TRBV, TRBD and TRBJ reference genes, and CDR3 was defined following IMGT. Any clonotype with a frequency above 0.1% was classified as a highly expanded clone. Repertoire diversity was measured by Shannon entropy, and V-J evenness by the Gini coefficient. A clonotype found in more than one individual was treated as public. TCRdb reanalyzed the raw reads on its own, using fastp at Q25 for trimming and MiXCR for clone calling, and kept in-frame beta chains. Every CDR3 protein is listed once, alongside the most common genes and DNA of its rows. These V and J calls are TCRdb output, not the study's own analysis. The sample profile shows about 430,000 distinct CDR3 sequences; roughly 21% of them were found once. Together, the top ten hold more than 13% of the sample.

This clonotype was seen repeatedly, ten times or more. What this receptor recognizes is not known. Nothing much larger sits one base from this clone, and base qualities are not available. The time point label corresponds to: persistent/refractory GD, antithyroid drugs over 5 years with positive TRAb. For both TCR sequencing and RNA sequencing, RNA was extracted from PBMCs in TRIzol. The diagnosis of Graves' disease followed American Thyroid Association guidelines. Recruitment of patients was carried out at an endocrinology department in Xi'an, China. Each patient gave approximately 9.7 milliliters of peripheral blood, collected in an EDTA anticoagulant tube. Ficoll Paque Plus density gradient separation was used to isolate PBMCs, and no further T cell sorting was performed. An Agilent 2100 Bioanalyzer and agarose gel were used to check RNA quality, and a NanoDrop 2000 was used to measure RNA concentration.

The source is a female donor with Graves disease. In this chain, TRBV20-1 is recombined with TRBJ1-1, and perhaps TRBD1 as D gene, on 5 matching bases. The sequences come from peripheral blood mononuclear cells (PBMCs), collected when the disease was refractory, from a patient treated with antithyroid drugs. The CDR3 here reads CSARDYRQTMNTEAFF. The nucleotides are TGCAGTGCTAGAGATTATAGACAGACAATGAACACTGAAGCTTTCTTT.